This T cell receptor (beta chain) was found in a study of identical twins. General study results and limits: Models underpredicted monozygotic twin sharing of out-of-frame TCR alpha. These conclusions were based on statistical analysis (cross-sectional, not following the same donors).

To note about this clonotype: No antigen is known for it.

Template switching supplied a universal primer site; unique molecular identifiers were carried on the cDNA. Each CDR3 protein gets one entry after TCRdb re-called the 5' RACE reads with MiXCR. This sample has 510,000 or so distinct CDR3 sequences; approximately 16% occur once, and the top ten carry roughly 0.46%. These data are also associated with another study on yellow fever vaccine responses in identical twins. That investigation notes: The authors reported partly convergent, partly personalized vaccine responses in identical twins.

This receptor was identified in a woman in her late teens or twenties in good health. The sample consisted of CD4+ T cells sorted from blood.

The CDR3 region has the DNA TGTGCCAGCAGCCCTGAGGCAGGGACGCCCCGGGGTACGCAGTATTTT. Its protein product is CASSPEAGTPRGTQYF. The rearrangement uses TRBV3-1 and TRBJ2-3, with D tentatively TRBD1 or TRBD2 (5 bases each). The germline V gene has CDR1 LGHDT and CDR2 YNNKEL (reference sequence). The CDR3 loop spans 16 amino acids. V was clipped by 4 bases and J by 8 bases, with 22 bases between them.